The 21 T cell receptor beta chains below all came from one sample that was sequenced in a study of shared clonotypes between healthy human individuals. Profiled with immunoSEQ multiplex PCR; TCRdb holds only in-frame clones, not every one. The data contain about 680,000 clones, around 73% of them singletons. Source material: memory CD4+ T cells sorted from blood. Indicated subset: CD45RA-negative fraction. These receptors came from a woman under 40 in good health.

In its sample, this clone was seen a few times. The rearrangement joins TRBV5-4 to TRBJ2-3; D ambiguous. V dropped 4 bases and J dropped 4 bases, with 22 bases sitting between them. This CDR3 is built from 17 residues. Germline V gene lookup returns CDR1 SGHNT and CDR2 YYREEE (reference sequence). DNA for the CDR3: TGTGCCAGCAGCAAACCTGGAGCCCTCGAACTTCCAGATACGCAGTATTTT. Its translation: CASSKPGALELPDTQYF.

The chain joins TRBV5-1 to TRBJ1-2, with 11 bases fitting TRBD1. Germline values: CDR1 SGHRS, CDR2 YFSETQ. V was pared by 2 bases and J by 8 bases, with 8 bases of the junction left unmatched. CDR3 length: 15 residues. The CDR3 nucleotides read TGCGCCAGCAGCTTATTAGGGACAGGGGGTGAGGGCTACACCTTC. Its protein is CASSLLGTGGEGYTF.

This chain uses TRBV4-1 with TRBJ2-7; tentatively, D is TRBD1 (5 bases). Deletions cut 1 base from V and 4 bases from J, with 20 bases between. This CDR3 has 17 amino acids. Per the germline V gene, CDR1 is MGHRA and CDR2 is YSYEKL. The CDR3 DNA reads as TGCGCCAGCAGCCAAGGGTTGAGAAGGGGCAGAAAATACGAGCAGTACTTC. Its translation is CASSQGLRRGRKYEQYF.

The sample holds many counts of this clone. Additional DNA sequences in this sample encode the identical CDR3. The chain joins TRBV6-5 to TRBJ2-7; 7 bases are a match to TRBD1. V lost 6 bases to trimming and J lost 2 bases; unmatched junction nucleotides: 7. The CDR3 is made up of 14 amino acids. Germline V gene lookup returns CDR1 MNHEY and CDR2 SVGAGI. CDR3 DNA sequence: TGTGCCAGCAGACCGACAGGGCCTCCCTACGAGCAGTACTTC. This encodes CASRPTGPPYEQYF.

The chain recombines TRBV29-1 with TRBJ2-3; weak D call: TRBD2 (5 bases). The CDR3 contains 13 residues. Trimming cost V 4 bases and J 3 bases, with 11 bases left between them. Looked up from germline, CDR1 is SQVTM and CDR2 is ANQGSEA. The CDR3 DNA reads TGCAGCGTTGTGATTTCGGGGACAGATACGCAGTATTTT. Its translation is CSVVISGTDTQYF.

Notes on this clone: A single base separates this from a much larger clone, so it may be a read error. Within the sample, other DNA sequences also encode this same CDR3. This sequence joins TRBV11-2 and TRBJ1-1; D is unresolved. There are 13 residues in the CDR3. The V and J ends lost 0 bases and 0 bases respectively, with 2 bases between them. CDR1 SGHAT and CDR2 FQNNGV come from the germline V gene. In DNA form, the CDR3 reads TGTGCCAGCAGCTTAGACATGAACACTGAAGCTTTCTTT. Encoded protein: CASSLDMNTEAFF.

Only a few counts were recorded for this clone. This chain uses TRBV28 with TRBJ1-5; D gene ambiguous. The CDR3 runs 14 residues. Trimming took off 6 bases at V and 4 bases at J, with 13 bases between the two ends. Per the germline V gene, CDR1 is MDHEN and CDR2 is SYDVKM. For the CDR3, the DNA is TGTGCCAGCAGGTCCTCGGGAGGTAATCAGCCCCAGCATTTT. Translation: CASRSSGGNQPQHF.

The chain joins TRBV28 to TRBJ2-3; possibly TRBD1 or TRBD2 for D (6 bases each). There are 17 residues in the CDR3. Trimming removed 5 bases from V and 3 bases from J, with 21 bases in between. Per germline, CDR1 MDHEN and CDR2 SYDVKM. The CDR3, as DNA: TGTGCCAGCAGTCCCACAACTGGGGGGCGGGGTACAGATACGCAGTATTTT. This encodes CASSPTTGGRGTDTQYF.

The J gene is TRBJ2-2, the V gene TRBV19, with D possibly TRBD2 on 5 matching bases. The CDR3 sequence is 15 residues long. CDR1 is LNHDA, CDR2 SQIVND, per germline (reference sequence). V was shortened by 3 bases and J by 7 bases, with 15 bases between the two germline ends. CDR3 residues: CASSITVGVGGELFF. Written as DNA, the CDR3 is TGTGCCAGTAGTATTACTGTCGGGGTTGGCGGGGAGCTGTTTTTT. Combining the CDR3 with reference TRBV19 and TRBJ2-2 gives the whole variable domain DGGITQSPKYLFRKEGQNVTLSCEQNLNHDAMYWYRQDPGQGLRLIYYSQIVNDFQKGDIAEGYSVSREKKESFPLTVTSAQKNPTAFYLCASSITVGVGGELFFGEGSRLTVL.

The chain employs TRBV6-1 and TRBJ1-2, with a tentative D call TRBD1 (5 bases). Germline lookup yields CDR1 MNHNS and CDR2 SASEGT. The CDR3 totals 13 residues. Trimming took 1 base from V and 7 from J, leaving 10 bases between them. This CDR3 is CASSEGLRGGYTF. In DNA, the CDR3 is TGTGCCAGCAGTGAAGGTCTTAGGGGTGGCTACACCTTC.

This clone was seen repeatedly, ten times or more. V gene TRBV28 combines with J gene TRBJ1-5; no reliable D call. The germline V gene encodes CDR1 MDHEN and CDR2 SYDVKM. The CDR3 sequence is 15 residues long. V dropped 3 bases and J dropped 1 base, with 10 bases sitting between them. This CDR3 is CASSFIVGSNQPQHF. The CDR3 coding sequence is TGTGCCAGCAGTTTTATAGTAGGGAGCAATCAGCCCCAGCATTTT.

This clone was seen a few times. The CDR3 DNA follows: TGTGCCAGTGGACGGTGGGAGCAGCCCCAGCATTTT. This encodes CASGRWEQPQHF. V gene TRBV6-1 combines with J gene TRBJ1-5; D not resolved. Germline V gene data show CDR1 as MNHNS and CDR2 as SASEGT. V was clipped by 9 bases and J by 7 bases, with 13 bases between them. The CDR3 loop spans 12 amino acids.

V usage is TRBV7-2 and J usage is TRBJ2-1, with TRBD2 matching 7 bases. In germline, CDR1 is SGHTA, CDR2 FQGNSA. V gave up 6 bases and J gave up 2 bases; unmatched junction bases: 10. This CDR3 is 16 amino acids long. CDR3 DNA sequence: TGTGCCAGCAGGCGCAGACTAGCTGGGACCTACAATGAGCAGTTCTTC. Translation gives CASRRRLAGTYNEQFF. The variable domain in full, with the rest retrieved from reference TRBV7-2 and TRBJ2-1, is GAGVSQSPSNKVTEKGKDVELRCDPISGHTALYWYRQSLGQGLEFLIYFQGNSAPDKSGLPSDRFSAERTGGSVSTLTIQRTQQEDSAVYLCASRRRLAGTYNEQFFGPGTRLTVL.

V is TRBV11-2 and J is TRBJ2-3; 7 bases match TRBD2. In germline, CDR1 is SGHAT, CDR2 FQNNGV. V was pared by 7 bases and J by 7 bases, with 11 bases of the junction left unmatched. CDR3 length: 14 residues. The CDR3: CASTDASGPNTQYF. CDR3 DNA sequence: TGTGCCAGCACTGACGCTAGCGGCCCAAATACGCAGTATTTT.

CDR3 sequence reads: CASSVGASGSGEKLFF. CDR3 DNA: TGTGCCAGCAGCGTAGGGGCGTCAGGGAGTGGTGAAAAACTGTTTTTT. The rearrangement uses TRBV9 and TRBJ1-4, with a tentative D call TRBD1 (5 bases). Germline V gene lookup returns CDR1 SGDLS and CDR2 YYNGEE. The V end lost 0 bases, the J end lost 7 bases, and 16 bases lay between the germline ends. The CDR3 covers 16 residues.

The chain recombines TRBV29-1 with TRBJ2-3; TRBD2 aligns across 9 bases. The ends lost 0 bases at V and 5 bases at J; junction bases unmatched: 6. The CDR3 covers 15 residues. The V gene's germline CDR1 is SQVTM and CDR2 ANQGSEA. CDR3 sequence: CSVEDPLSGRDTQYF. The DNA for the CDR3 is TGCAGCGTTGAAGATCCCCTTAGCGGGAGAGATACGCAGTATTTT.

This clone occurred many times. Germline and junction disagree at one end, which may indicate a read error. The chain joins TRBV2 to TRBJ2-1; 8 positions agree with TRBD1. There are 14 residues in the CDR3. Germline values: CDR1 SNHLY, CDR2 FYNNEI. The chain's CDR3 is CASQTIGQGSLQLF. CDR3 DNA sequence: TGTGCCAGCCAAACGATTGGACAGGGCTCTTTACAGCTCTTC.

In its sample, this clone was seen many times. The rearrangement uses TRBV5-1 and TRBJ2-5; 9 bases map to TRBD1. CDR1 is SGHRS and CDR2 is YFSETQ in the germline V gene. J lost 2 bases, V lost 6 bases, and 2 bases had no gene match. The CDR3 loop spans 13 amino acids. Written as DNA, the CDR3 is TGCGCCAGCAACGGACAGGGGCAAGAGACCCAGTACTTC. Amino acid sequence: CASNGQGQETQYF.

This clone was recorded once. V and J are TRBV19 and TRBJ2-7; 7 bases fit TRBD2. The CDR3 covers 15 residues. Losses at the gene ends were 3 bases for V and 4 bases for J; bases not matched to a gene: 9. The germline V gene has CDR1 LNHDA and CDR2 SQIVND (reference sequence). CDR3 nucleotides: TGTGCCAGTAGTATGAAGGGCGGGAGAACGTACGAGCAGTACTTC. Encoded protein: CASSMKGGRTYEQYF.

About this clone: The junction and the germline gene differ at one end; a read error may be behind it. This chain uses TRBV15 with TRBJ2-5; 7 bases align to TRBD1. From germline, CDR1 is LNHNV and CDR2 YYDKDF (reference sequence). The CDR3 is made up of 13 amino acids. The CDR3 DNA follows: TGTGCCAGCAGCCCCGGGACAGAGGAGACCCAGTACTTC. Translated: CASSPGTEETQYF.

The genes are TRBV11-3 and TRBJ2-2, with 9 bases fitting TRBD2. The CDR3 totals 15 residues. Germline trimming cut 3 bases from V and 3 bases from J; bases unmatched to any gene: 2. CDR1 is SGHNT and CDR2 is YENEEA in the germline V gene. The DNA of the CDR3 is TGTGCCAGCAGCTTGAGCGGGAGGTACACCGGGGAGCTGTTTTTT. Residues: CASSLSGRYTGELFF.